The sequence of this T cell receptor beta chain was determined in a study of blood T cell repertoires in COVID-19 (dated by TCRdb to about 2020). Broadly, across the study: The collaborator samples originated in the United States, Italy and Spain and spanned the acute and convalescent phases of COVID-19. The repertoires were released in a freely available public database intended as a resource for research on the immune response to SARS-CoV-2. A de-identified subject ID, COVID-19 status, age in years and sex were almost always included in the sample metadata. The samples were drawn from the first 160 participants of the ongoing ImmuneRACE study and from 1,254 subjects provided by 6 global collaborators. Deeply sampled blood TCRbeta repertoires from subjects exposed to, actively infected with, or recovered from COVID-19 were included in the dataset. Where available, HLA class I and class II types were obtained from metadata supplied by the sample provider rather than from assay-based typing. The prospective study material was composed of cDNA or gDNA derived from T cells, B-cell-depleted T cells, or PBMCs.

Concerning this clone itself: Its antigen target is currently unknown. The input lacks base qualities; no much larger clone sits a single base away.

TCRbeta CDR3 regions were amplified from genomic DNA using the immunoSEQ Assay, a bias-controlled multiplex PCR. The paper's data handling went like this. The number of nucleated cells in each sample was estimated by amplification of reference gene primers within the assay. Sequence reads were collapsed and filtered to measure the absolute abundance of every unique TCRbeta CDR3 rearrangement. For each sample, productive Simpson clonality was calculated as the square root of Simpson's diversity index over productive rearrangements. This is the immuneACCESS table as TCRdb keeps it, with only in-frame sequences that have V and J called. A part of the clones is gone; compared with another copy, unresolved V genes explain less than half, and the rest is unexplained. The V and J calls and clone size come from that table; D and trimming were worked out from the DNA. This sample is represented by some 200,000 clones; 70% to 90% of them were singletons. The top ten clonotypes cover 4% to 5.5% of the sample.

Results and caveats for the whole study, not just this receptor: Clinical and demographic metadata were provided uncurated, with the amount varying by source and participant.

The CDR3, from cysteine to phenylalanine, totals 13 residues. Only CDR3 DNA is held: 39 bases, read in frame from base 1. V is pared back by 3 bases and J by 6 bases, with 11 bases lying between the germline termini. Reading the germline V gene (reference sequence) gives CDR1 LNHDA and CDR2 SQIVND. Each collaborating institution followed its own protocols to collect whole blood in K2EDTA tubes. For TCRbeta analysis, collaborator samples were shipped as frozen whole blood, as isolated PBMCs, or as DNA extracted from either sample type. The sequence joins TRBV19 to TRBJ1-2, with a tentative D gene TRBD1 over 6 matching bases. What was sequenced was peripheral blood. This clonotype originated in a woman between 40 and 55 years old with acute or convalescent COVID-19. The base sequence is TGTGCCAGTAGTATTGGGCAGGGGAATGGCTACACCTTC. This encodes CASSIGQGNGYTF.